This T cell receptor (beta chain) originates from a study of CD8+CD57+ T cells in acquired aplastic anemia. Study context: Mean yield of DNA from sorted CD4+ and CD8+ cells was around 3 ug.

As to this clonotype: Antigen specificity is unknown.

Genomic DNA, serving as template, underwent TCR beta VDJ and CDR3 profiling. TCRdb independently ran MiXCR on the reads; one entry per CDR3 protein. Of 300,000 or so distinct CDR3 sequences listed, roughly half are singletons. Points from the study as a whole: Patients and controls shared over 25 CD8+ CDR3 sequences, which appeared highly expressed in patients and within their immunodominant clones.

Sequenced sample: sorted CD4+, CD8+, or CD8+CD57+ T cells (not recorded which) from PBMCs. The receptor comes from a human donor with severe aplastic anemia or a healthy control (not recorded which).

CDR3 in DNA: TGTGCCAGCAGCCCCACAGCGGGAATGGGCACCGGGGAGCTGTTTTTT. Protein: CASSPTAGMGTGELFF. This sequence joins TRBV7-9 and TRBJ2-2; TRBD2 matches 7 bases. CDR1 is SEHNR, CDR2 FQNEAQ, per germline (reference sequence). The ends lost 5 bases at V and 4 bases at J; junction bases unmatched: 10. This CDR3 comprises 16 residues.